The 28 T cell receptor beta chains given below trace back to one sample, sequenced in a study of blood T cell repertoires in COVID-19. Only in-frame clones appear in the TCRdb table, and some are missing; sequencing was by immunoSEQ multiplex PCR. The sample lists about 49,000 clones; under 90% were seen once. The source material was peripheral blood. These receptors all stem from an elderly woman with COVID-19, enrolled during active disease.

The chain has TRBV2 and TRBJ2-3, with 8 nucleotides matching TRBD2. CDR1 is SNHLY, CDR2 FYNNEI, per germline. The CDR3 totals 15 residues. Trimming at V came to 8 bases and at J to 1 base, leaving 8 bases not matched to a gene. The CDR3 DNA sequence: TGTGCCAGCGGACCTCAGACTAGCGGCACAGATACGCAGTATTTT. Its protein product is CASGPQTSGTDTQYF.

The chain carries TRBV5-1 and TRBJ1-1; 8 bases match TRBD1. The CDR3 has 16 residues. The V and J ends lost 4 bases and 5 bases, in that order; junction bases with no gene match: 13. Germline V gene data show CDR1 as SGHRS and CDR2 as YFSETQ. The CDR3 here is CASSARTGLRETEAFF. The DNA for the CDR3 is TGCGCCAGCAGCGCACGGACAGGGCTCAGGGAGACTGAAGCTTTCTTT. The full variable domain, rest sourced from reference TRBV5-1 and TRBJ1-1, is KAGVTQTPRYLIKTRGQQVTLSCSPISGHRSVSWYQQTPGQGLQFLFEYFSETQRNKGNFPGRFSGRQFSNSRSEMNVSTLELGDSALYLCASSARTGLRETEAFFGQGTRLTVV.

The chain links TRBV3-1 (or the pseudogene TRBV3-2) to TRBJ2-7; weak D call: TRBD1 (5 bases). This CDR3 has 13 residues. Germline V gene data show CDR1 as LGHDT and CDR2 as YNNKEL (reference sequence). V dropped 0 bases and J dropped 4 bases, with 7 bases sitting between them. The CDR3 region is CASSQDQGYEQYF. In DNA form, the CDR3 reads TGTGCCAGCAGCCAAGATCAGGGTTACGAGCAGTACTTC.

The chain combines TRBV21-1 with TRBJ1-2. TRBV21-1 is labeled a pseudogene. The CDR3 is made up of 11 amino acids. The chain's CDR3 is CASSKEEGYTF. CDR3 nucleotide sequence: TGTGCCAGCAGCAAAGAAGAGGGCTACACCTTC.

In this sample, this clone turned up a few times. The chain has TRBV3-1 (or the pseudogene TRBV3-2) and TRBJ2-2, with D unresolved. With 1 base removed from V and 5 bases from J, the gap between germline ends came to 5 bases. The CDR3 is 13 amino acids. CDR1 and CDR2 from the germline V gene are LGHDT and YNNKEL (reference sequence). CDR3 nucleotide sequence: TGTGCCAGCAGCCAAGCAGGAACCGGGGAGCTGTTTTTT. The encoded protein is CASSQAGTGELFF.

This clone has a single count. V and J are TRBV23-1 and TRBJ2-6; 10 bases map to TRBD1. TRBV23-1 is reported as an ORF; its role is uncertain. The CDR3 is 17 residues long. V lost 2 bases and J lost 4; bases outside the gene matches: 5. CDR3 nucleotides: TGCGCCAGCAGTCAACCCGGGACAGGGGTCGGGGCCAACGTCCTGACTTTC. Encoded protein: CASSQPGTGVGANVLTF.

Turning to this clone: The same CDR3 also results from other DNA sequences found in this sample. The chain links TRBV29-1 to TRBJ1-2; a possible D gene is TRBD1 (6 bases). The CDR3 covers 11 residues. Germline CDR1 is SQVTM and CDR2 is ANQGSEA. Trimming took off 3 bases at V and 8 bases at J, with 10 bases between the two ends. The CDR3 DNA follows: TGCAGCGTTGATCAGGGGTCCGGCTACACCTTC. Its protein product is CSVDQGSGYTF.

This chain joins TRBV20-1 and TRBJ1-2; tentative D call: TRBD1 (5 bases). Trimming took off 3 bases at V and 4 bases at J, with 9 bases between the two ends. Germline values: CDR1 DFQATT, CDR2 SNEGSKA (reference sequence). This CDR3 region has 12 residues. Here the CDR3 DNA reads TGCAGTGCTAGTGGCGGGACCTATGGCTACACCTTC. Translating gives CSASGGTYGYTF.

As regards this clone: The junction departs from germline at one end; a sequencing error may be responsible. The genes are TRBV7-7 and TRBJ2-3, with 7 bases identical to TRBD1. CDR3 length: 17 residues. The V gene's germline CDR1 is SSHAT and CDR2 FNYEAQ (reference sequence). The CDR3 coding sequence is TGTGCTAGCAGCCCCTCCGGAACAGGGGTGGCCACAGATACGCAGTATTTT. Protein product: CASSPSGTGVATDTQYF.

The chain is built from TRBV5-1 and TRBJ2-1; 10 positions agree with TRBD2. V lost 2 bases, J lost 4 bases, and 6 bases stayed unmatched. The CDR3 contains 16 residues. Germline V gives CDR1 SGHRS, CDR2 YFSETQ. The CDR3 region has the DNA TGCGCCAGCAGCTTCTCTAGCGGGAGTGGTTACAATGAGCAGTTCTTC. This gives the protein CASSFSSGSGYNEQFF.

This sequence joins TRBV7-3 and TRBJ2-2; D possibly corresponds to TRBD2 (6 bases). CDR1 is SGHTA, CDR2 FQGTGA, per germline. V lost 6 bases to trimming and J lost 2 bases, with 19 bases between them. The CDR3 extends over 17 amino acids. The CDR3 sequence is CASSPPRGSGNTGELFF. The CDR3 DNA follows: TGTGCCAGCAGTCCCCCCCGGGGTAGCGGAAACACCGGGGAGCTGTTTTTT.

V is TRBV7-3 and J is TRBJ2-1, with TRBD1 matching 7 bases. In germline, CDR1 is SGHTA, CDR2 FQGTGA. Trimming removed 3 bases from V and 8 bases from J; junction bases left unmatched: 16. The CDR3 loop spans 17 amino acids. The CDR3 DNA reads as TGTGCCAGCAGCTTTCTCGACAGGGAACACCCTCTGGATGAGCAGTTCTTC. This codes for CASSFLDREHPLDEQFF.

This chain joins TRBV4-1 and TRBJ2-5; 8 positions match TRBD2. CDR1 is MGHRA and CDR2 is YSYEKL in the germline V gene. This CDR3 is built from 17 residues. Trimming removed 2 bases from V and 3 bases from J; junction bases left unmatched: 11. CDR3 loop: CASSQFSGSAQKETQYF. CDR3 DNA: TGCGCCAGCAGCCAATTCAGCGGGAGTGCACAAAAAGAGACCCAGTACTTC.

The genes are TRBV5-1 and TRBJ2-2; tentative D call: TRBD1 (6 bases). V lost 3 bases and J 4 bases, leaving 13 bases between the germline ends. Germline CDR1 SGHRS, CDR2 YFSETQ. The CDR3 totals 15 residues. CDR3: CASSSNRVSTGELFF. CDR3 DNA sequence: TGCGCCAGCAGCTCCAACAGGGTGAGCACCGGGGAGCTGTTTTTT.

This clone was seen only a few times. The chain is built from TRBV12-5 and TRBJ1-3, with no clear D. CDR1 LGHNT and CDR2 FRNRAP come from the germline V gene. V was trimmed by 3 bases and J by 2 bases, leaving 5 bases between them. The CDR3 totals 13 residues. The CDR3 reads CASGLSAGNTIYF. DNA of the CDR3: TGTGCTAGTGGTTTATCTGCTGGAAACACCATATATTTT.

The chain links TRBV5-1 to TRBJ1-2; TRBD1 agrees at 7 bases. V lost 4 bases and J lost 3; bases outside the gene matches: 6. From germline, CDR1 is SGHRS and CDR2 YFSETQ. The CDR3 is made up of 14 amino acids. The CDR3 nucleotides are TGCGCCAGCAGCATTGAGGGGGCGTACTATGGCTACACCTTC. Protein sequence: CASSIEGAYYGYTF.

The chain recombines TRBV5-5 with TRBJ2-1; D is possibly TRBD2 (6 bases). The V and J ends lost 0 bases and 4 bases respectively, with 11 bases between them. The CDR3 length is 15 residues. The germline V gene encodes CDR1 SGHKS and CDR2 YYEKEE (reference sequence). In DNA, the CDR3 is TGTGCCAGCAGCTTGGTTCCAGCGGGTTACAATGAGCAGTTCTTC. Amino acids: CASSLVPAGYNEQFF.

The rearrangement uses TRBV7-9 and TRBJ2-5; maybe TRBD1 (5 bases). The CDR3 spans 13 residues. Trimming took 5 bases from V and 5 from J, leaving 12 bases between them. The germline V gene encodes CDR1 SEHNR and CDR2 FQNEAQ (reference sequence). CDR3 loop: CASSLGLEETQYF. The CDR3 nucleotides are TGTGCCAGCAGCCTGGGGCTAGAGGAGACCCAGTACTTC.

This rearrangement joins TRBV4-1 to TRBJ1-5, with TRBD1 as a possible D gene (5 bases). There are 15 residues in the CDR3. Germline CDR1 reads MGHRA; CDR2 reads YSYEKL. Trimming removed 0 bases at V and 3 bases at J, with 9 bases between. CDR3 sequence reads: CASSQDSGINQPQHF. DNA of the CDR3: TGCGCCAGCAGCCAAGATTCAGGGATCAATCAGCCCCAGCATTTT.

This sequence joins TRBV14 and TRBJ2-2, with 9 positions matching TRBD1. The V gene's germline CDR1 is SGHDN and CDR2 FVKESK. The CDR3 is made up of 14 amino acids. The junction had 4 bases not matched to a gene; V was cut back by 4 bases and J by 7 bases. The CDR3 region has the DNA TGTGCCAGCAGCCGGACAGGGGAGGGCGGGGAGCTGTTTTTT. This sequence encodes CASSRTGEGGELFF. The variable domain in full, with the rest retrieved from reference TRBV14 and TRBJ2-2, is EAGVTQFPSHSVIEKGQTVTLRCDPISGHDNLYWYRRVMGKEIKFLLHFVKESKQDESGMPNNRFLAERTGGTYSTLKVQPAELEDSGVYFCASSRTGEGGELFFGEGSRLTVL.

This clone was picked up a small number of times. The chain carries TRBV6-5 and TRBJ1-1, with D tentatively TRBD1 (6 bases). The CDR3 totals 13 residues. Trimming stripped 6 bases from V and 1 base from J, with 9 bases between. Germline CDR1 MNHEY, CDR2 SVGAGI. As DNA, the CDR3 is TGTGCCAGCAGGGAGACAGGGAACACTGAAGCTTTCTTT. This encodes CASRETGNTEAFF.

The chain combines TRBV7-3 with TRBJ2-3, with 14 bases that match TRBD2. Germline values: CDR1 SGHTA, CDR2 FQGTGA. The V segment lost 5 bases and the J segment 2 bases; nucleotides outside the gene matches: 12. This CDR3 is 19 amino acids long. The CDR3 is CASSKSGTSGSGYTDTQYF. CDR3 bases: TGTGCCAGCAGCAAAAGCGGGACTAGCGGGAGTGGGTACACAGATACGCAGTATTTT.

The rearrangement links TRBV29-1 to TRBJ1-1, with D hard to call. The germline V gene encodes CDR1 SQVTM and CDR2 ANQGSEA. The CDR3 loop spans 13 amino acids. V was cut by 3 bases and J by 2 bases, with 10 bases left in between. The CDR3 DNA sequence: TGCAGCGTTGACGCGGCCTTAAACACTGAAGCTTTCTTT. Amino acids: CSVDAALNTEAFF.

The V call is TRBV5-1, the J call TRBJ1-4; 7 bases match TRBD1. Germline V gene sequence: CDR1 SGHRS, CDR2 YFSETQ. V shed 0 bases, J shed 7 bases, and the junction held 6 bases outside the gene matches. This CDR3 is built from 15 residues. The CDR3 reads CASSLGQGQSEKLFF. The DNA for the CDR3 is TGCGCCAGCAGCTTGGGACAGGGTCAAAGTGAAAAACTGTTTTTT.

This clone has more than one count but fewer than ten. The rearrangement links TRBV11-2 to TRBJ1-2; D gene unclear. V shed 0 bases and J shed 12 bases, with 17 bases lying between them. Germline loops: CDR1 SGHAT, CDR2 FQNNGV. The CDR3 sequence is 14 residues long. The chain's CDR3 is CASSLDRGGLENTF. Written as DNA, the CDR3 is TGTGCCAGCAGCTTAGATCGCGGAGGGTTGGAAAACACCTTC. The variable domain in full, with the rest retrieved from reference TRBV11-2 and TRBJ1-2, is EAGVAQSPRYKIIEKRQSVAFWCNPISGHATLYWYQQILGQGPKLLIQFQNNGVVDDSQLPKDRFSAERLKGVDSTLKIQPAKLEDSAVYLCASSLDRGGLENTFGSGTRLTVV.

V usage is TRBV6-2 or TRBV6-3 and J usage is TRBJ2-1, with D uncertain. The CDR3 length is 12 residues. In germline, CDR1 is MNHEY, CDR2 SVGEGT. V gave up 2 bases and J gave up 12 bases, with 11 bases separating them. The CDR3 is CASSYVALRQFF. DNA for the CDR3: TGTGCCAGCAGTTACGTAGCCCTGCGGCAGTTCTTC.

The chain links TRBV2 to TRBJ2-7, with TRBD2 identical over 8 bases. Trimming cost V 8 bases and J 7 bases; bases outside gene matches: 10. Germline CDR1 reads SNHLY; CDR2 reads FYNNEI. This CDR3 is 13 amino acids long. The CDR3 DNA sequence: TGTGCCAGCGCTCGGCGGGAGGACGATGAGCAGTACTTC. Amino acids: CASARREDDEQYF.

The V call is TRBV4-2, the J call TRBJ2-7, with D possibly TRBD1 on 6 matching bases. Germline V gene data show CDR1 as LGHNA and CDR2 as YNFKEQ. With 4 bases removed from V and 3 bases from J, the gap between germline ends came to 16 bases. The CDR3 loop spans 15 amino acids. This CDR3 is CASSPGAGVYYEQYF. DNA for the CDR3: TGTGCCAGCAGCCCCGGGGCAGGGGTTTACTACGAGCAGTACTTC.